These T cell receptor beta chains were read from a single sample in a study of blood T cell repertoires in COVID-19. The assay was immunoSEQ multiplex PCR, and TCRdb's table has in-frame clones only and misses some. This repertoire shows some 300,000 clones, approximately 90% found once; its top ten account for 6.3%. Specimen: peripheral blood. The receptor source for this set is a woman aged 45 to 65 with COVID-19, enrolled during active disease. Both conserved end residues are part of each CDR3. The D gene is left open where the match is weak. Only part of the rows carry a size: once, few, many, or a class if the clone is expanded.

clone_size: NA; d_call: TRBD2; v_call: TRBV5-1; j_call: TRBJ2-3; cdr3_aa: CASSSGTSGSLGITDTQYF; cdr3_nt: TGCGCCAGCAGCTCCGGGACTAGCGGGAGTCTGGGGATCACAGATACGCAGTATTTT
clone_size: NA; d_call: NA; v_call: TRBV5-1; j_call: TRBJ2-1; cdr3_aa: CASSHGTSSYNEQFF; cdr3_nt: TGCGCCAGCAGCCATGGGACAAGCTCCTACAATGAGCAGTTCTTC
clone_size: once; d_call: NA; v_call: TRBV27; j_call: TRBJ1-1; cdr3_aa: CASSLDADTEAFF; cdr3_nt: TGTGCCAGCAGTTTAGATGCGGATACTGAAGCTTTCTTT
clone_size: NA; d_call: NA; v_call: TRBV2; j_call: TRBJ1-3; cdr3_aa: CASKQGRGNTIYF; cdr3_nt: TGTGCCAGCAAGCAGGGCCGGGGAAACACCATATATTTT
clone_size: NA; d_call: NA; v_call: TRBV7-9; j_call: TRBJ1-5; cdr3_aa: CASTLNGNQPQHF; cdr3_nt: TGTGCCAGCACCCTAAACGGCAATCAGCCCCAGCATTTT
clone_size: NA; d_call: NA; v_call: TRBV18; j_call: TRBJ2-5; cdr3_aa: CASSPATGIRETQYF; cdr3_nt: TGTGCCAGCTCGCCTGCGACAGGCATACGAGAGACCCAGTACTTC
clone_size: NA; d_call: NA; v_call: TRBV5-1; j_call: TRBJ2-2; cdr3_aa: CASSPDGYAGELFF; cdr3_nt: TGCGCCAGTTCCCCTGACGGGTATGCCGGGGAGCTGTTTTTT
clone_size: NA; d_call: NA; v_call: TRBV5-1; j_call: TRBJ2-7; cdr3_aa: CASSLFAGDSYEQYF; cdr3_nt: TGCGCCAGCAGCTTATTTGCCGGGGACTCCTACGAGCAGTACTTC
clone_size: NA; d_call: TRBD1; v_call: TRBV3-1/TRBV3-2; j_call: TRBJ1-2; cdr3_aa: CASSLQTGGNYGYTF; cdr3_nt: TGTGCCAGCAGCCTCCAGACAGGGGGCAACTATGGCTACACCTTC
clone_size: NA; d_call: NA; v_call: TRBV6-5; j_call: TRBJ1-3; cdr3_aa: CASSWDNSGNTIYF; cdr3_nt: TGTGCCAGCAGTTGGGACAACTCTGGAAACACCATATATTTT
clone_size: NA; d_call: TRBD1; v_call: TRBV5-6; j_call: TRBJ1-1; cdr3_aa: CASSRDRRNTEAFF; cdr3_nt: TGTGCCAGCAGCCGGGACAGGAGGAACACTGAAGCTTTCTTT
clone_size: NA; d_call: TRBD1; v_call: TRBV5-4; j_call: TRBJ1-2; cdr3_aa: CASSQTGVYGYTF; cdr3_nt: TGTGCCAGCAGCCAGACAGGGGTCTATGGCTACACCTTC
clone_size: once; d_call: TRBD1; v_call: TRBV4-1; j_call: TRBJ2-7; cdr3_aa: CASSQTGTGALEQYF; cdr3_nt: TGCGCCAGCAGCCAGACCGGGACAGGGGCCCTCGAGCAGTACTTC
clone_size: NA; d_call: NA; v_call: TRBV6-6; j_call: TRBJ1-1; cdr3_aa: CASSYFPRGGKTFF; cdr3_nt: TGTGCCAGCAGTTACTTCCCCCGCGGGGGTAAGACTTTCTTT
clone_size: NA; d_call: TRBD2; v_call: TRBV18; j_call: TRBJ2-5; cdr3_aa: CAGSPGLAGGEETQYF; cdr3_nt: TGTGCCGGCTCACCAGGCCTAGCGGGAGGGGAAGAGACCCAGTACTTC
clone_size: NA; d_call: NA; v_call: TRBV10-3; j_call: TRBJ1-5; cdr3_aa: CAISESGDSNQPQHF; cdr3_nt: TGTGCCATCAGTGAGTCAGGGGATAGCAATCAGCCCCAGCATTTT
clone_size: NA; d_call: TRBD1; v_call: TRBV13; j_call: TRBJ2-5; cdr3_aa: CASSATGSTQAQYF; cdr3_nt: TGTGCCAGCAGCGCGACAGGGAGCACACAGGCCCAGTACTTC
clone_size: NA; d_call: TRBD2; v_call: TRBV7-8; j_call: TRBJ2-1; cdr3_aa: CASSQTLAGMGNEQFF; cdr3_nt: TGTGCCAGCAGCCAAACCCTAGCGGGGATGGGGAATGAGCAGTTCTTC
clone_size: NA; d_call: NA; v_call: TRBV29-1; j_call: TRBJ1-1; cdr3_aa: CSAVRDIWGLMNTEAFF; cdr3_nt: TGCAGCGCAGTACGGGACATTTGGGGGCTGATGAACACTGAAGCTTTCTTT
clone_size: NA; d_call: NA; v_call: TRBV6-2/TRBV6-3; j_call: TRBJ2-7; cdr3_aa: CASSSPRTGVNGEQYF; cdr3_nt: TGTGCCAGCAGTTCCCCCCGGACGGGAGTTAATGGCGAGCAGTACTTC
clone_size: NA; d_call: NA; v_call: TRBV3-1/TRBV3-2; j_call: TRBJ2-7; cdr3_aa: CASSLYQGPSYEQYF; cdr3_nt: TGTGCCAGCAGCCTCTACCAGGGTCCCAGCTACGAGCAGTACTTC
clone_size: NA; d_call: NA; v_call: TRBV18; j_call: TRBJ2-5; cdr3_aa: CASSPRSDSAKETQYF; cdr3_nt: TGTGCCAGCTCACCCCGTAGCGATTCGGCTAAAGAGACCCAGTACTTC
clone_size: NA; d_call: TRBD2; v_call: TRBV5-1; j_call: TRBJ2-2; cdr3_aa: CASSIGTSGSWNTGELFF; cdr3_nt: TGCGCCAGCAGCATAGGGACTAGCGGGAGTTGGAACACCGGGGAGCTGTTTTTT